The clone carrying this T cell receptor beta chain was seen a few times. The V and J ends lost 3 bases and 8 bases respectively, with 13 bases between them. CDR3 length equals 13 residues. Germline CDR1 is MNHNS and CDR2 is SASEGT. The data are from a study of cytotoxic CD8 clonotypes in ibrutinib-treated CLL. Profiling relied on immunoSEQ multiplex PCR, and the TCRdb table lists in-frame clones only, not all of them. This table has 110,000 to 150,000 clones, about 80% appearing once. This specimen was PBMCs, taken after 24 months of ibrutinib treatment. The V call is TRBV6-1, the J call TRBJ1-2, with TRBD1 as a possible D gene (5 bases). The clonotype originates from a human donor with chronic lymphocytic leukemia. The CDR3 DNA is TGTGCCAGCAGTGACGTAAGGGGCTGGGGCTACACCTTC. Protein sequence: CASSDVRGWGYTF.